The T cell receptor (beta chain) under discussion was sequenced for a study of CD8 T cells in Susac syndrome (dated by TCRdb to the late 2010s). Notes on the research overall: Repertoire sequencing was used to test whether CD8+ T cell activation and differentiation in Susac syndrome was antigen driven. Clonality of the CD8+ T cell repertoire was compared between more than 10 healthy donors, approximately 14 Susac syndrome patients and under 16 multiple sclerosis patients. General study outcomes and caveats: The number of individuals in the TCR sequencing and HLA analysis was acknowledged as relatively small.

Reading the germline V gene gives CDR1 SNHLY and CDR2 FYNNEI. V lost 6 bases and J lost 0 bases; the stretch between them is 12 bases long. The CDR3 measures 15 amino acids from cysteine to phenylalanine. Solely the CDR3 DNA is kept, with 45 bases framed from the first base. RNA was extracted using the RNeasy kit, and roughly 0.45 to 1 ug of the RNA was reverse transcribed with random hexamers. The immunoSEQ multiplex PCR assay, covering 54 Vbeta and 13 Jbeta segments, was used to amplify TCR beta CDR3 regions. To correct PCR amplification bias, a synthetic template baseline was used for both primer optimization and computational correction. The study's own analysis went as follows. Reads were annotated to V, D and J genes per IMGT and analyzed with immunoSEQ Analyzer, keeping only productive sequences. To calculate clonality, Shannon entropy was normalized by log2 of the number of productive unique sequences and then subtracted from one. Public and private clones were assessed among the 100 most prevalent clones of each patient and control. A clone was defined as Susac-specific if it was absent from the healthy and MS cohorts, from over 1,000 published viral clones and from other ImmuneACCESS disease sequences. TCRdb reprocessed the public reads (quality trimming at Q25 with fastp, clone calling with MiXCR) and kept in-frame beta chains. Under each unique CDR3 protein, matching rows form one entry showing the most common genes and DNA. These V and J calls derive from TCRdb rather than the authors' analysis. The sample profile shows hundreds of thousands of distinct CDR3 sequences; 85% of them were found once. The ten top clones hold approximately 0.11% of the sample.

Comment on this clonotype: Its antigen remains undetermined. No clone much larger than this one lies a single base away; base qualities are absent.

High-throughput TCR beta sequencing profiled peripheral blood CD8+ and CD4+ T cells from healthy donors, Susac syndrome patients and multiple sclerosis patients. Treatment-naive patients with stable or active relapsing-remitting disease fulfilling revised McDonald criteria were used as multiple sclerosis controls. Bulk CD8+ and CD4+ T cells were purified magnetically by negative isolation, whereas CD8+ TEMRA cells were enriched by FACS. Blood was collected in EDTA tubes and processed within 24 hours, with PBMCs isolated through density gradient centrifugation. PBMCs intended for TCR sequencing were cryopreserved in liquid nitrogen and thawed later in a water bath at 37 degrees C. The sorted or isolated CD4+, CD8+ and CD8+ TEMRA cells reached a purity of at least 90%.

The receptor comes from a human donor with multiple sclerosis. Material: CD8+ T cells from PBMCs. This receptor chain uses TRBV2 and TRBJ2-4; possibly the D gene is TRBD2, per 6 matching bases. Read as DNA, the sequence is TGTGCCAGCAGCTATAGCGGAGTAGCCAAAAACATTCAGTACTTC. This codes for CASSYSGVAKNIQYF.